This T cell receptor (beta chain) is drawn from a study of blood T cells in healthy people across ages. Next came a second PCR, run for roughly 7 to 12 cycles, which used a sample-barcoded 5' primer along with a J-beta primer mix. Through a template-switch adaptor with 12 random nucleotides, each cDNA molecule received a tag. TCRdb re-called the 5' RACE reads through MiXCR, storing one row per CDR3 protein. The data show fewer than 1,000,000 distinct CDR3 sequences, more than 35% seen once. J gave up 4 bases and V 0 bases, and 4 bases lay outside the gene matches. The CDR3 spans 15 residues. Germline V gives CDR1 LGHNA, CDR2 YNFKEQ.

This clonotype was sampled from a man older than 75 in good health. This chain joins TRBV4-2 and TRBJ1-2; TRBD1 matches at 8 bases. Sequences were obtained from blood. CDR3: CASSQEWTGIYGYTF. In DNA form, the CDR3 reads TGTGCCAGCAGCCAAGAGTGGACAGGGATCTATGGCTACACCTTC.